The rows below give T cell receptor beta chains drawn from one sample of a study of T cells after yellow fever vaccination. TCRdb independently ran MiXCR on the 5' RACE reads; one entry per CDR3 protein. The repertoire includes approximately 10,000 distinct CDR3 sequences, roughly 6% of them detected once, and roughly 0.9% sits in the top ten. The source was PBMCs, either bulk or a sorted T-cell subset (CD4+, CD8+, memory, or dextramer-sorted; not recorded which), collected on the day of the yellow fever booster vaccination. The receptors here all came from a man between 25 and 39 years old who received the YFV17D yellow fever vaccine. Both conserved end residues are part of each CDR3. A D gene is named only where the DNA matches it firmly. Clone size, where shown, is once, few, many, or a class for clones that have expanded.

clone size: many; V gene: TRBV20-1; CDR3 length: 13; D gene: NA; J gene: TRBJ2-7; CDR3 DNA: TGCAGTGCCGCCCGACAGGTATGGGACGAGCAGTACTTC; CDR3 protein: CSAARQVWDEQYF
clone size: medium-sized; V gene: TRBV20-1; CDR3 length: 14; D gene: NA; J gene: TRBJ1-6; CDR3 DNA: TGCAGTGCGGGCTCGGGGCAGGGTAATTCACCCCTCCACTTT; CDR3 protein: CSAGSGQGNSPLHF
clone size: many; V gene: TRBV24-1; CDR3 length: 16; D gene: NA; J gene: TRBJ1-4; CDR3 DNA: TGTGCCACCAGTGACCCATTAGCGGGCGGGAAGGAAAAACTGTTTTTT; CDR3 protein: CATSDPLAGGKEKLFF
clone size: NA; V gene: TRBV12-3/TRBV12-4; CDR3 length: 19; D gene: NA; J gene: TRBJ1-4; CDR3 DNA: TGTACCTGCAGTTTAGCGCGGTGGGGGTCGGACTCAACTAATGAAAAACTGTTTTTT; CDR3 protein: CTCSLARWGSDSTNEKLFF
clone size: medium-sized; V gene: TRBV29-1; CDR3 length: 13; D gene: NA; J gene: TRBJ2-3; CDR3 DNA: TGCAGCGCCATCTTAGCCGGGCGAGATACGCAGTATTTT; CDR3 protein: CSAILAGRDTQYF
clone size: many; V gene: TRBV20-1; CDR3 length: 13; D gene: NA; J gene: TRBJ1-4; CDR3 DNA: TGCAGTGCTAGTTCAGGGGTGGGCGAAAAACTGTTTTTT; CDR3 protein: CSASSGVGEKLFF
clone size: medium-sized; V gene: TRBV27; CDR3 length: 19; D gene: TRBD2; J gene: TRBJ2-4; CDR3 DNA: TGTGCCAGCAGTCCGATACGGACTAGCGGGAGCATTGCCAAAAACATTCAGTACTTC; CDR3 protein: CASSPIRTSGSIAKNIQYF
clone size: many; V gene: TRBV6-5; CDR3 length: 17; D gene: NA; J gene: TRBJ2-1; CDR3 DNA: TGTGCCAGCAGTTACGGAGGAGGGGGGCGCTCCTACAATGAGCAGTTCTTC; CDR3 protein: CASSYGGGGRSYNEQFF
clone size: medium-sized; V gene: TRBV15; CDR3 length: 19; D gene: TRBD2; J gene: TRBJ2-3; CDR3 DNA: TGTGCCACCAGCAGCGGAAGTTTTGTCCGGGGAGGGTGGACAGATACGCAGTATTTT; CDR3 protein: CATSSGSFVRGGWTDTQYF
clone size: many; V gene: TRBV12-3/TRBV12-4; CDR3 length: 14; D gene: TRBD1; J gene: TRBJ1-5; CDR3 DNA: TGTGCCAGCAGTTTCTTGACAGGGGGCCAGCCCCAGCATTTT; CDR3 protein: CASSFLTGGQPQHF
clone size: many; V gene: TRBV10-3; CDR3 length: 12; D gene: TRBD1; J gene: TRBJ2-6; CDR3 DNA: TGTGCCATCAGTGAGGACAGGGGAGTATTATCTTTC; CDR3 protein: CAISEDRGVLSF
clone size: few; V gene: TRBV6-6; CDR3 length: 12; D gene: TRBD1; J gene: TRBJ2-7; CDR3 DNA: TGTGCCAGCAGCTACCGGGACAGGGACCTTTTCTTC; CDR3 protein: CASSYRDRDLFF
clone size: many; V gene: TRBV20-1; CDR3 length: 17; D gene: NA; J gene: TRBJ2-1; CDR3 DNA: TGCAGTGCTAGAAGCTCATCGGGAGACAGCTCCTACAATGAGCAGTTCTTC; CDR3 protein: CSARSSSGDSSYNEQFF
clone size: many; V gene: TRBV6-6; CDR3 length: 12; D gene: TRBD1; J gene: TRBJ1-1; CDR3 DNA: TGTGCCAGTGACAGGGGGACGAGTGAAGCTTTCTTT; CDR3 protein: CASDRGTSEAFF
clone size: NA; V gene: TRBV7-2; CDR3 length: 15; D gene: TRBD2; J gene: TRBJ2-7; CDR3 DNA: TGTGCCAGCAGATTAACTAGCGGGAGTTGGTACGAGCAGTACTTC; CDR3 protein: CASRLTSGSWYEQYF
clone size: NA; V gene: TRBV7-2; CDR3 length: 12; D gene: NA; J gene: TRBJ2-5; CDR3 DNA: TGTGCCAGCAGCTTATGGGGGGAGACCCAGTACTTC; CDR3 protein: CASSLWGETQYF
clone size: medium-sized; V gene: TRBV12-3/TRBV12-4; CDR3 length: 14; D gene: TRBD1; J gene: TRBJ2-3; CDR3 DNA: TGTGCCAGCAGTCGACAGGGATCCACAGATACGCAGTATTTT; CDR3 protein: CASSRQGSTDTQYF
clone size: many; V gene: TRBV4-3; CDR3 length: 15; D gene: TRBD2; J gene: TRBJ2-2; CDR3 DNA: TGCGCCAGCACTCAAGAGACTAGCGGTACCGGGGAGCTGTTTTTT; CDR3 protein: CASTQETSGTGELFF
clone size: medium-sized; V gene: TRBV5-4; CDR3 length: 14; D gene: NA; J gene: TRBJ2-3; CDR3 DNA: TGTGCCAGCAGCTTGTCCAGGAACACAGATACGCAGTATTTT; CDR3 protein: CASSLSRNTDTQYF
clone size: many; V gene: TRBV7-8; CDR3 length: 15; D gene: NA; J gene: TRBJ1-4; CDR3 DNA: TGTGCCAGCAGCTCTACCGGGACGAAGAATGAAAAACTGTTTTTT; CDR3 protein: CASSSTGTKNEKLFF
clone size: many; V gene: TRBV6-5; CDR3 length: 15; D gene: NA; J gene: TRBJ2-5; CDR3 DNA: TGTGCCAGCAGTTACGAGGGGGGGTGGGAAGAGACCCAGTACTTC; CDR3 protein: CASSYEGGWEETQYF
clone size: medium-sized; V gene: TRBV5-1; CDR3 length: 14; D gene: NA; J gene: TRBJ2-7; CDR3 DNA: TGCGCCAGCAGCTCGGACGGACTAAACTACGAGCAGTACTTC; CDR3 protein: CASSSDGLNYEQYF